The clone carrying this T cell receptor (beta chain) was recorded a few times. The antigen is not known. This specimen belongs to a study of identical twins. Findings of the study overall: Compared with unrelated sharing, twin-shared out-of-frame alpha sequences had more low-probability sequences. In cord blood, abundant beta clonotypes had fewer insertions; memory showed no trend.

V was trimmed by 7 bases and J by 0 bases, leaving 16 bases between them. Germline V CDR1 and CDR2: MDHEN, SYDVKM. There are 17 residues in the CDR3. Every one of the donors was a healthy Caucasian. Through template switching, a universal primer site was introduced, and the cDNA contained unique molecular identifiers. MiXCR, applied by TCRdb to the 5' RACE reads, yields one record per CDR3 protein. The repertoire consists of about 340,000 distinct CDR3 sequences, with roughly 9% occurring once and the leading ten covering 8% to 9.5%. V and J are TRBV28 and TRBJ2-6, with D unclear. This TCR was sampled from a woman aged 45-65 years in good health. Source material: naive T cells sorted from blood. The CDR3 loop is CASKGRRVRSGANVLTF. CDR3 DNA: TGTGCCAGCAAGGGAAGAAGGGTCCGCTCTGGGGCCAACGTCCTGACTTTC.